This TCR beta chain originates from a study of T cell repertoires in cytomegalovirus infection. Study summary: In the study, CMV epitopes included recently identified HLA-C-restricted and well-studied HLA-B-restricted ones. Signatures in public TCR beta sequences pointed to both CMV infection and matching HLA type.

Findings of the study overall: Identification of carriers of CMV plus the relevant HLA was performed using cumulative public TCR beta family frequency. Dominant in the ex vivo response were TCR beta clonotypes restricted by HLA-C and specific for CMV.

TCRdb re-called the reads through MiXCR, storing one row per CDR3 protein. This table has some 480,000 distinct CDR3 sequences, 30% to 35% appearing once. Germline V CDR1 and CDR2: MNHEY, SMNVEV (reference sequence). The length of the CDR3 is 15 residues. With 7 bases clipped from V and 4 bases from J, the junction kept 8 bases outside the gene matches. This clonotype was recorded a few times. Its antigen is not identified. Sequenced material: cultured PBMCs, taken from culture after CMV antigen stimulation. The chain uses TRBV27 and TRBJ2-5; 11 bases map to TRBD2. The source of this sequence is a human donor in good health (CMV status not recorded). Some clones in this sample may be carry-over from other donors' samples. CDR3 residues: CASTSSGLAGETQYF. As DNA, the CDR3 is TGTGCCAGCACTTCTTCCGGACTAGCGGGAGAGACCCAGTACTTC.